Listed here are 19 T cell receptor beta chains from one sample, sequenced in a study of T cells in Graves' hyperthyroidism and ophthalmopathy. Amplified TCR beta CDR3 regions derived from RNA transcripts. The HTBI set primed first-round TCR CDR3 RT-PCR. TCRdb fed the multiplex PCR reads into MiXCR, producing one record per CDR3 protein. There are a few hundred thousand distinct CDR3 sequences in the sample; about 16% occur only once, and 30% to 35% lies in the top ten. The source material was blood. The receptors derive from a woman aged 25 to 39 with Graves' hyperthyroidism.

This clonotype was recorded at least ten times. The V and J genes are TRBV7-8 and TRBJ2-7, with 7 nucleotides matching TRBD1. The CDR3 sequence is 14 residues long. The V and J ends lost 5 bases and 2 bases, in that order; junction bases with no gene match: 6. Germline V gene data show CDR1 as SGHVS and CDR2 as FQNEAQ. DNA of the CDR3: TGTGCCAGCAGCATTCCGGGACAGCCCTACGAGCAGTACTTC. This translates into CASSIPGQPYEQYF.

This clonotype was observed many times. In DNA, the CDR3 is TGTGCCAGCAGGACAACCCTGACAGGTGACAATCAGCCCCAGCATTTT. It translates to CASRTTLTGDNQPQHF. This chain uses TRBV27 with TRBJ1-5; D possibly corresponds to TRBD1 (6 bases). The germline gives CDR1 MNHEY, CDR2 SMNVEV (reference sequence). This CDR3 contains 16 residues. V lost 6 bases to trimming and J lost 3 bases, with 18 bases between them.

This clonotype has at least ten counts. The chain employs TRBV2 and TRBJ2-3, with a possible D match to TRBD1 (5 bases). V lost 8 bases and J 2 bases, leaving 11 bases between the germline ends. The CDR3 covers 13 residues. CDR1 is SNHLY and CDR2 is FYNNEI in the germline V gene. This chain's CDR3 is CASGRQFTDTQYF. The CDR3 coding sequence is TGTGCCAGCGGGCGACAGTTCACAGATACGCAGTATTTT.

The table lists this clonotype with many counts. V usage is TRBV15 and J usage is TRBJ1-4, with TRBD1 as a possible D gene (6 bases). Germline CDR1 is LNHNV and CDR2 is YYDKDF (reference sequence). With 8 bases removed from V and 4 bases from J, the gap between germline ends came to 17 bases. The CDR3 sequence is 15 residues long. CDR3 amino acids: CATGTTGLLNEKLFF. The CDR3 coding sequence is TGTGCCACCGGGACAACAGGTCTTCTTAATGAAAAACTGTTTTTT.

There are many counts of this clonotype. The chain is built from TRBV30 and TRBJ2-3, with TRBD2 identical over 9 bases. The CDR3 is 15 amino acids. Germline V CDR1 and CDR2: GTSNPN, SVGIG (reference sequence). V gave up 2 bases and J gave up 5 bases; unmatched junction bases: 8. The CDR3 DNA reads TGTGCCTGGAGTATGTTAGCGGGAGCGGGAGATACGCAGTATTTT. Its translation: CAWSMLAGAGDTQYF.

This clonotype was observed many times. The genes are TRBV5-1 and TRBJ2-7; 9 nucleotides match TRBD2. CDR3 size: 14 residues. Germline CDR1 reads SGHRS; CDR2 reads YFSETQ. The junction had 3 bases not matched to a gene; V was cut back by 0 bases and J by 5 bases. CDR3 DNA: TGCGCCAGCAGCTTGGGACTAGCGGTACACGAGCAGTACTTC. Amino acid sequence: CASSLGLAVHEQYF.

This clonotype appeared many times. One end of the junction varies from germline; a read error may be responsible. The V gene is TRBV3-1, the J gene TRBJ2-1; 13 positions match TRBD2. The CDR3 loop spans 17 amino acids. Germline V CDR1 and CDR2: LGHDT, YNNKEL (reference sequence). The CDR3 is CANSRRTSGSSYNEQFF. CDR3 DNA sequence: TGTGCCAACAGCCGGCGGACTAGCGGGAGTAGCTACAATGAGCAGTTCTTC.

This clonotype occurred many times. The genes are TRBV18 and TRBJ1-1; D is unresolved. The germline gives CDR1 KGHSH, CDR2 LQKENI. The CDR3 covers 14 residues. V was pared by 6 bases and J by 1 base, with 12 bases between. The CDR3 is CASSPGLTNTEAFF. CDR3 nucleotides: TGTGCCAGCTCCCCCGGACTCACGAACACTGAAGCTTTCTTT.

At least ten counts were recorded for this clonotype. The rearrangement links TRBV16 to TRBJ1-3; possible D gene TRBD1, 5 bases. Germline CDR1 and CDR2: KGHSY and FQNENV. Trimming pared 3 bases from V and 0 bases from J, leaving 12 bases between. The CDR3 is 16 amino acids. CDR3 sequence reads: CASSQPGLSSGNTIYF. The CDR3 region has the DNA TGTGCCAGCAGCCAGCCGGGACTGAGCTCTGGAAACACCATATATTTT.

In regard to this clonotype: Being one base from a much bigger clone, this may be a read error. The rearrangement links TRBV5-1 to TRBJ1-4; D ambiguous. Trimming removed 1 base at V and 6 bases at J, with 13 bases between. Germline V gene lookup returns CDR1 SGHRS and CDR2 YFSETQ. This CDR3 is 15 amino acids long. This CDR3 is CASSLHSQVDEKLFF. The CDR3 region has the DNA TGCGCCAGCAGCTTGCACTCCCAGGTTGATGAAAAACTGTTTTTT.

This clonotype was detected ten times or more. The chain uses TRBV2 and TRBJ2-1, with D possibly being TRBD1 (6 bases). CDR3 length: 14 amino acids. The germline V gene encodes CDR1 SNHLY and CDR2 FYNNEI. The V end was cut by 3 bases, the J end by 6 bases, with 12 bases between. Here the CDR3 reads CASSETQGSNEQFF. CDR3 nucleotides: TGTGCCAGCAGTGAGACGCAGGGGAGCAATGAGCAGTTCTTC. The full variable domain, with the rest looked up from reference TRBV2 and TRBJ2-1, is EPEVTQTPSHQVTQMGQEVILRCVPISNHLYFYWYRQILGQKVEFLVSFYNNEISEKSEIFDDQFSVERPDGSNFTLKIRSTKLEDSAMYFCASSETQGSNEQFFGPGTRLTVL.

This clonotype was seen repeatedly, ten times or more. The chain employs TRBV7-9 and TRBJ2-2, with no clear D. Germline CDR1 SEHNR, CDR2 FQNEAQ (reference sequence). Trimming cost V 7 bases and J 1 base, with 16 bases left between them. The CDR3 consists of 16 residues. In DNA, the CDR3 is TGTGCCAGCAACCCGGAAGGGCTTATGAACACCGGGGAGCTGTTTTTT. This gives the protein CASNPEGLMNTGELFF. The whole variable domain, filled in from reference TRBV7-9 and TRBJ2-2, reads DTGVSQNPRHKITKRGQNVTFRCDPISEHNRLYWYRQTLGQGPEFLTYFQNEAQLEKSRLLSDRFSAERPKGSFSTLEIQRTEQGDSAMYLCASNPEGLMNTGELFFGEGSRLTVL.

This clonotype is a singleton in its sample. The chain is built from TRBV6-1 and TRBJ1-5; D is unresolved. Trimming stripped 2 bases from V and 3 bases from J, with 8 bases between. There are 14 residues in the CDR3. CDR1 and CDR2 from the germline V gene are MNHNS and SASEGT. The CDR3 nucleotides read TGTGCCAGCAGTGAACTTTCTTACAATCAGCCCCAGCATTTT. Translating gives CASSELSYNQPQHF.

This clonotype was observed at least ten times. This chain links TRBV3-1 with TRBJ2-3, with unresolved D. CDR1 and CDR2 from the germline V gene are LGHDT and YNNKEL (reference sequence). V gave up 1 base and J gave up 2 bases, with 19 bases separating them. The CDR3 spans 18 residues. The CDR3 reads CASSQVQSRRSPTDTQYF. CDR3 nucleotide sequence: TGTGCCAGCAGCCAAGTTCAATCTCGGCGGTCCCCCACAGATACGCAGTATTTT.

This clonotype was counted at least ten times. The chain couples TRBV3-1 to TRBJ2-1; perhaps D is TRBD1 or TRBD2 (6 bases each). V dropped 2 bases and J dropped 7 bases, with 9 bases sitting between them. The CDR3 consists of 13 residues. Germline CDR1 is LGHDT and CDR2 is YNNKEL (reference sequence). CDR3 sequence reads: CASSQRGVNEQFF. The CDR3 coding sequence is TGTGCCAGCAGCCAAAGGGGGGTGAATGAGCAGTTCTTC.

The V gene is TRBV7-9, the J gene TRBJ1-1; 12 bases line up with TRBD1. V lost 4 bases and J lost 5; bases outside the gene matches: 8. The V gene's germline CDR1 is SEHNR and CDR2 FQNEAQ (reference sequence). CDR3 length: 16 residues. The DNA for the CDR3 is TGTGCCAGCAGCTCCGCGGGACAGGGGGCGCTTACTGAAGCTTTCTTT. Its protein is CASSSAGQGALTEAFF.

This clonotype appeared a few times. As DNA, the CDR3 is TGTGCCAGCAGTTTTGAAGGAGAAGGTCCCCAGCATTTT. This encodes CASSFEGEGPQHF. This sequence joins TRBV12-3 or TRBV12-4 and TRBJ1-5; no clear D. The CDR3 spans 13 residues. The ends were cut back, 3 bases at V and 10 bases at J, with 13 bases in the middle.

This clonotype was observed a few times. DNA for the CDR3: TGTGCCAGCAGTTTGAGTCAGGCGACGGAGACCCAGTACTTC. It yields the protein CASSLSQATETQYF. The chain joins TRBV5-8 to TRBJ2-5; D ambiguous. V lost 5 bases and J 5 bases, leaving 16 bases between the germline ends. CDR1 and CDR2 from the germline V gene are SGHTS and YDEGEE. The CDR3 spans 14 residues.

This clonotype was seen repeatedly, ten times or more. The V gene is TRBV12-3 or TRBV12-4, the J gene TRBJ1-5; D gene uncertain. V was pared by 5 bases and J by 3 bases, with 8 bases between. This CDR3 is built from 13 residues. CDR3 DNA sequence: TGTGCCAGCAGTCCAGAGACCAATCAGCCCCAGCATTTT. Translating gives CASSPETNQPQHF.